These 9 T cell receptor beta chains were sequenced from one sample in a study of T cell clones after liver transplantation. Some clones are missing from TCRdb's copy, which holds only in-frame ones; the method was immunoSEQ multiplex PCR. The sample lists around 71,000 clones, 75% to 90% occurring once. The sample was CD4+ T cells from blood, taken 12 months after liver transplant. These TCRs come from a human patient who received a liver transplant. These T cells may partly come from the graft donor.

The chain recombines TRBV7-6 with TRBJ2-3, with TRBD2 identical over 11 bases. The V gene end was trimmed by 5 bases and the J gene end by 4 bases; junction bases not matched to a gene: 5. Germline-derived CDR1 and CDR2 are SGHVS and FNYEAQ. The CDR3 contains 15 residues. CDR3 loop: CASSGIAGGPDTQYF. CDR3 bases: TGTGCCAGCAGCGGAATAGCGGGAGGGCCAGATACGCAGTATTTT.

The V and J genes are TRBV19 and TRBJ2-1; TRBD2 aligns across 10 bases. The length of the CDR3 is 16 residues. The V and J ends lost 4 bases and 6 bases, in that order; junction bases with no gene match: 9. The germline V gene encodes CDR1 LNHDA and CDR2 SQIVND (reference sequence). CDR3 sequence (DNA): TGTGCCAGTAGTACCCCCCAAGCGGGAGGGCCCAATGAGCAGTTCTTC. It encodes CASSTPQAGGPNEQFF.

The chain joins TRBV19 to TRBJ1-3, with D tentatively TRBD1 (5 bases). V lost 5 bases to trimming and J lost 0 bases, with 14 bases between them. Per germline, CDR1 LNHDA and CDR2 SQIVND (reference sequence). The CDR3 extends over 16 amino acids. CDR3: CASSLGDKTSGNTIYF. In DNA, the CDR3 is TGTGCCAGTAGTCTGGGGGATAAGACCTCTGGAAACACCATATATTTT.

This sequence joins TRBV18 and TRBJ2-1, with 9 bases matching TRBD1. The CDR3 extends over 17 amino acids. Germline V CDR1 and CDR2: KGHSH, LQKENI. V shed 5 bases, J shed 7 bases, and the junction held 15 bases outside the gene matches. Here the CDR3 reads CASSRPPSGQGRNEQFF. The CDR3 DNA reads as TGTGCCAGCTCAAGGCCCCCTTCGGGACAGGGAAGGAATGAGCAGTTCTTC.

The chain recombines TRBV9 with TRBJ2-7; D is possibly TRBD1 or TRBD2 (5 bases each). This CDR3 region has 16 residues. The ends were cut back, 3 bases at V and 3 bases at J, with 19 bases in the middle. Germline V CDR1 and CDR2: SGDLS, YYNGEE. For the CDR3, the DNA is TGTGCCAGCAGCGGGGGGTTAGCGACAGCCTTCTACGAGCAGTACTTC. This codes for CASSGGLATAFYEQYF.

The V and J genes are TRBV15 and TRBJ2-1, with TRBD1 matching 7 bases. This CDR3 has 13 residues. Germline CDR1 and CDR2: LNHNV and YYDKDF (reference sequence). The junction had 3 bases not matched to a gene; V was cut back by 0 bases and J by 10 bases. The CDR3 nucleotides are TGTGCCACCAGCAGAGATACAGGGGACGAGCAGTTCTTC. This sequence encodes CATSRDTGDEQFF.

The V call is TRBV7-3, the J call TRBJ1-1; 9 bases map to TRBD1. With V trimmed by 1 base and J by 11 bases, 8 bases remained unmatched. The CDR3 extends over 14 amino acids. CDR1 SGHTA and CDR2 FQGTGA come from the germline V gene. CDR3 region: CASSLNRQGGSAFF. As DNA, the CDR3 is TGTGCCAGCAGCTTAAATCGACAGGGGGGTAGTGCTTTCTTT.

The V gene is TRBV27, the J gene TRBJ1-2; D gene ambiguous. This CDR3 comprises 15 residues. V gave up 4 bases and J gave up 0 bases, with 12 bases separating them. Germline V lookup: CDR1 MNHEY, CDR2 SMNVEV (reference sequence). CDR3 nucleotides: TGTGCCAGCAGTTCGAGTGGCAACCCTAACTATGGCTACACCTTC. Encoded protein: CASSSSGNPNYGYTF.

The chain carries TRBV7-2 and TRBJ1-1; no clear D. V shed 7 bases and J shed 4 bases, with 13 bases lying between them. The germline V gene has CDR1 SGHTA and CDR2 FQGNSA. The CDR3 consists of 13 residues. CDR3: CASNPRHFTEAFF. The DNA for the CDR3 is TGTGCCAGCAACCCACGACATTTCACTGAAGCTTTCTTT.